This T cell receptor (beta chain) was sequenced during a study of blood T cell repertoires in COVID-19. For the study at large: COVID-19 samples, acute and convalescent, were from the United States, Italy and Spain. Sources were T cells, B-cell-depleted T cells, or PBMCs; the material itself was cDNA or gDNA.

Per the original methods: Quantification of nucleated cells was approximated via reference gene primer amplification. TCRdb's table, derived via immunoSEQ multiplex PCR, lists solely in-frame clones and lacks some. The DNA gave D and trimming, while V, J and clone size come from that table. The sample includes roughly 200,000 clones, 90% of them seen just once. Trimming cost V 4 bases and J 4 bases; bases outside gene matches: 6. The CDR3 runs 15 residues. CDR1 and CDR2 (germline): MNHEY, SMNVEV (reference sequence). The sequence derives from a man over 45 with acute or convalescent COVID-19. The chain carries TRBV27 and TRBJ2-7; 11 bases fit TRBD1. The sequenced material came from peripheral blood. The DNA of the CDR3 is TGTGCCAGCAGTTCATACCGGGACAGGGGGTACGAGCAGTACTTC. Amino acids: CASSSYRDRGYEQYF.